Listed below are T cell receptor beta chains from one sample, sequenced in a study of blood T cell repertoires in COVID-19. The data were produced by immunoSEQ multiplex PCR, yet TCRdb's version contains in-frame clones alone and is incomplete. The sample includes 450,000 or so clones, 80% to 95% of them seen just once. Sequencing was performed on PBMCs or T cells enriched from blood (not recorded which). These receptors were collected from a man between 18 and 29 years old who had recovered from COVID-19. Both conserved end residues are part of each CDR3. The D gene is left open where the match is weak. Not all rows give a size; the values are once, few, many and, for expanded clones, a class.

J gene | D gene | clone size | CDR3 length | V gene | CDR3 protein | CDR3 DNA
TRBJ2-3 | TRBD2 | NA | 17 | TRBV5-4 | CASSTAGLAGRTDTQYF | TGTGCCAGCAGCACGGCGGGACTAGCGGGTCGCACAGATACGCAGTATTTT
TRBJ2-3 | NA | NA | 17 | TRBV7-3 | CASSQLGILEIADTQYF | TGTGCCAGCAGCCAACTTGGGATACTAGAAATAGCAGATACGCAGTATTTT
TRBJ2-7 | TRBD1 | NA | 14 | TRBV6-5 | CASSGQGVSYEQYF | TGTGCCAGCTCCGGACAGGGGGTCTCCTACGAGCAGTACTTC
TRBJ1-2 | NA | NA | 15 | TRBV3-1/TRBV3-2 | CASSQVQGSISGYTF | TGTGCCAGCAGCCAAGTTCAGGGATCGATCAGTGGCTACACCTTC
TRBJ1-2 | TRBD1 | once | 15 | TRBV27 | CASSSLGDRGTGYTF | TGTGCCAGCAGTTCCTTGGGGGACAGGGGAACAGGCTACACCTTC
TRBJ1-1 | NA | NA | 14 | TRBV18 | CASSPGGEGVEAFF | TGTGCCAGCTCACCAGGAGGGGAAGGAGTTGAAGCTTTCTTT
TRBJ1-5 | NA | NA | 15 | TRBV3-1/TRBV3-2 | CASSQGLRDGQPQHF | TGTGCCAGCAGCCAAGGTCTCAGGGATGGTCAGCCCCAGCATTTT
TRBJ1-5 | TRBD1 | NA | 16 | TRBV6-2/TRBV6-3 | CASSYGQDRLNQPQHF | TGTGCCAGCAGTTACGGCCAGGACAGGCTAAATCAGCCCCAGCATTTT
TRBJ1-2 | NA | NA | 10 | TRBV29-1 | CPLAGYGYTF | TGCCCGTTGGCCGGGTATGGCTACACCTTC
TRBJ2-5 | NA | NA | 15 | TRBV5-1 | CASSPAPGNEETQYF | TGCGCCAGCAGCCCCGCCCCAGGGAACGAAGAGACCCAGTACTTC
TRBJ1-5 | NA | NA | 14 | TRBV7-3 | CASSSQRGRSAQHF | TGTGCCAGCAGCTCCCAGCGGGGACGATCAGCCCAGCATTTT
TRBJ2-5 | TRBD2 | NA | 15 | TRBV12-5 | CASGSIAGGRETQYF | TGTGCTAGTGGTTCGATAGCGGGGGGGCGAGAGACCCAGTACTTC
TRBJ1-2 | TRBD1 | NA | 13 | TRBV5-1 | CASSLQGDYGYTF | TGCGCCAGCAGCTTACAGGGGGACTATGGCTACACCTTC
TRBJ2-6 | NA | NA | 17 | TRBV5-1 | CASSPTPDGPGANVLTF | TGCGCCAGCAGCCCTACACCGGATGGGCCTGGGGCCAACGTCCTGACTTTC
TRBJ1-2 | NA | NA | 14 | TRBV7-3 | CASSLQGKASGYTF | TGTGCCAGCAGCTTACAGGGGAAGGCGTCGGGCTACACCTTC
TRBJ2-2 | TRBD1 | NA | 15 | TRBV19 | CASSQQGSGTGELFF | TGTGCCAGTAGTCAACAGGGGAGCGGCACCGGGGAGCTGTTTTTT
TRBJ2-5 | TRBD1 | NA | 15 | TRBV30 | CAWTELGTAQETQYF | TGTGCCTGGACGGAACTAGGGACAGCCCAAGAGACCCAGTACTTC
TRBJ1-2 | NA | NA | 13 | TRBV6-5 | CASAERGVGGYTF | TGTGCCAGCGCGGAGCGGGGGGTCGGAGGCTACACCTTC
TRBJ1-5 | TRBD1 | NA | 15 | TRBV2 | CASSGIDRGRQPQHF | TGTGCCAGCAGTGGTATCGACAGGGGGCGTCAGCCCCAGCATTTT
TRBJ1-4 | TRBD1 | once | 14 | TRBV6-5 | CASMERGRSEKLFF | TGTGCCAGCATGGAGAGGGGGCGAAGTGAAAAACTGTTTTTT
TRBJ1-1 | NA | NA | 13 | TRBV29-1 | CSVSFRGGTEAFF | TGCAGCGTTTCCTTCAGGGGCGGAACTGAAGCTTTCTTT
TRBJ2-7 | TRBD2 | NA | 15 | TRBV2 | CASSESGGLSYEQYF | TGTGCCAGCAGTGAGAGCGGGGGGCTTTCCTACGAGCAGTACTTC
TRBJ1-1 | NA | NA | 12 | TRBV12-3/TRBV12-4 | CASSYWTYEAFF | TGTGCCAGCAGTTATTGGACATATGAAGCTTTCTTT
TRBJ1-2 | TRBD1 | NA | 11 | TRBV20-1 | CSAGTASGYTF | TGCAGTGCCGGGACAGCGTCCGGCTACACCTTC
TRBJ1-1 | TRBD1 | NA | 19 | TRBV18 | CASSPWLGWTGGMNTEAFF | TGTGCCAGCTCACCCTGGTTGGGGTGGACAGGGGGCATGAACACTGAAGCTTTCTTT
TRBJ2-5 | NA | NA | 13 | TRBV11-2 | CASSSTSQETQYF | TGTGCCAGCAGCTCGACAAGCCAAGAGACCCAGTACTTC
TRBJ1-2 | NA | many | 16 | TRBV27 | CASSPTGSRFNYGYTF | TGTGCCAGCAGCCCCACAGGGTCAAGATTCAACTATGGCTACACCTTC
TRBJ1-6 | TRBD1 | NA | 16 | TRBV10-1 | CASSESTGDPGSPLHF | TGCGCCAGCAGTGAGTCGACAGGGGACCCGGGGTCACCCCTCCACTTT